These 17 T cell receptor beta chains came from one sample sequenced in a study of blood T cell repertoires in COVID-19. Sequencing used immunoSEQ multiplex PCR; TCRdb keeps in-frame clones, though not all of them. Of 240,000 or so clones in the sample, around 86% were seen once. Sequences were obtained from PBMCs or T cells enriched from blood (not recorded which). These receptors all come from a woman in her forties with acute COVID-19.

The chain uses TRBV6-2 or TRBV6-3 and TRBJ1-1; no reliable D call. The CDR3 loop spans 14 amino acids. Trimming pared 7 bases from V and 5 bases from J, leaving 17 bases between. Germline CDR1 is MNHEY and CDR2 is SVGEGT. CDR3 nucleotides: TGTGCCAGCAACCCAACCTCCCGGGTTACTGAAGCTTTCTTT. This gives the protein CASNPTSRVTEAFF.

The chain combines TRBV29-1 with TRBJ1-1; D not resolved. Germline CDR1 reads SQVTM; CDR2 reads ANQGSEA. The CDR3 is 12 amino acids. The V end lost 4 bases, the J end lost 2 bases, and 8 bases lay between the germline ends. CDR3 region: CSVAHTNTEAFF. The CDR3 nucleotides are TGCAGCGTTGCACACACAAACACTGAAGCTTTCTTT.

CDR3 nucleotides: TGTGCCTGGATTGGGGGAGGGTCTGAAGCTTTCTTT. Translation: CAWIGGGSEAFF. V gene TRBV30 combines with J gene TRBJ1-1, with a possible D match to TRBD1 (5 bases). V was pared by 4 bases and J by 6 bases, with 12 bases between. CDR3 length: 12 amino acids. Germline V gives CDR1 GTSNPN, CDR2 SVGIG (reference sequence). Full variable domain (outside the CDR3, taken from reference TRBV30 and TRBJ1-1): SQTIHQWPATLVQPVGSPLSLECTVEGTSNPNLYWYRQAAGRGLQLLFYSVGIGQISSEVPQNLSASRPQDRQFILSSKKLLLSDSGFYLCAWIGGGSEAFFGQGTRLTVV.

The V and J genes are TRBV10-2 and TRBJ2-7, with 8 bases lining up with TRBD2. Per germline, CDR1 WSHSY and CDR2 SAAADI. Trimming at V came to 8 bases and at J to 4 bases, leaving 10 bases not matched to a gene. There are 14 residues in the CDR3. CDR3 loop: CASCPGSGSYEQYF. The DNA of the CDR3 is TGCGCCAGCTGCCCGGGGAGCGGGAGTTACGAGCAGTACTTC.

J is TRBJ1-2 and V is TRBV13; TRBD1 aligns across 7 bases. Per germline, CDR1 PRHDT and CDR2 FYEKMQ (reference sequence). The CDR3 length is 15 residues. Germline trimming cut 5 bases from V and 2 bases from J; bases unmatched to any gene: 8. The CDR3 DNA reads as TGTGCCAGCAGCAGCCAAGGACAGGTCAACTATGGCTACACCTTC. Translation: CASSSQGQVNYGYTF.

This clone has ten or more counts. The rearrangement links TRBV3-1 (or the pseudogene TRBV3-2) to TRBJ2-3; the D is unclear. V lost 1 base and J lost 5, with 10 bases in between. The CDR3 has 14 residues. CDR1 and CDR2 from the germline V gene are LGHDT and YNNKEL (reference sequence). Here the CDR3 DNA reads TGTGCCAGCAGCCAAGTGTCAGCAGGAGATACGCAGTATTTT. Protein: CASSQVSAGDTQYF.

The rearrangement uses TRBV14 and TRBJ2-5; 8 positions match TRBD2. The CDR3 is 15 residues long. The germline gives CDR1 SGHDN, CDR2 FVKESK. V lost 1 base and J lost 7; bases outside the gene matches: 8. Here the CDR3 reads CASSQGLAYLSTQYF. CDR3 bases: TGTGCCAGCAGCCAAGGACTAGCGTATTTATCGACCCAGTACTTC. Drawing the rest from reference TRBV14 and TRBJ2-5, the complete variable domain is EAGVTQFPSHSVIEKGQTVTLRCDPISGHDNLYWYRRVMGKEIKFLLHFVKESKQDESGMPNNRFLAERTGGTYSTLKVQPAELEDSGVYFCASSQGLAYLSTQYFGPGTRLLVL.

This clone has only a few counts. V gene TRBV27 combines with J gene TRBJ2-1; D not resolved. Trimming shortened V by 6 bases and J by 0 bases, and 18 bases separated the two germline ends. This CDR3 spans 17 amino acids. Germline values: CDR1 MNHEY, CDR2 SMNVEV (reference sequence). CDR3 sequence reads: CASSRESPASSYNEQFF. The CDR3 DNA sequence: TGTGCCAGCAGCCGCGAAAGCCCCGCGAGCTCCTACAATGAGCAGTTCTTC.

The chain recombines TRBV19 with TRBJ1-1; D is uncertain. Germline V gives CDR1 LNHDA, CDR2 SQIVND (reference sequence). This CDR3 region has 16 residues. V gave up 1 base and J gave up 2 bases, with 14 bases separating them. The CDR3 region is CASSIGLGEFNTEAFF. The CDR3 region has the DNA TGTGCCAGTAGTATAGGTCTAGGAGAGTTTAACACTGAAGCTTTCTTT.

V is TRBV29-1 and J is TRBJ2-5, with TRBD2 as a possible D gene (5 bases). This CDR3 is 13 amino acids long. The germline CDR1 and CDR2 sequences are SQVTM and ANQGSEA. V lost 0 bases and J lost 4, with 9 bases in between. For the CDR3, the DNA is TGCAGCGTTGAAGAAGCGGCGGGAGAGACCCAGTACTTC. It specifies CSVEEAAGETQYF.

The chain has TRBV3-1 (or the pseudogene TRBV3-2) and TRBJ2-7, with 7 bases fitting TRBD2. This CDR3 region has 15 residues. V was clipped by 5 bases and J by 0 bases; unmatched bases: 7. The germline V gene has CDR1 LGHDT and CDR2 YNNKEL (reference sequence). The DNA of the CDR3 is TGTGCCAGCAGCGAAGGACTAGGTCCCTCCTACGAGCAGTACTTC. Translating it yields CASSEGLGPSYEQYF.

The chain links TRBV19 to TRBJ2-7; 12 bases agree with TRBD1. This CDR3 contains 15 residues. The J segment lost 4 bases and the V segment lost 3 bases, leaving 4 bases of the junction unmatched. Germline CDR1 and CDR2: LNHDA and SQIVND (reference sequence). CDR3 amino acids: CASSIGTGGGYEQYF. CDR3 in DNA: TGTGCCAGTAGTATCGGGACAGGGGGCGGTTACGAGCAGTACTTC.

This chain connects TRBV2 to TRBJ2-6, with a weak D call TRBD1 (7 bases). CDR1 and CDR2 (germline): SNHLY, FYNNEI. The V and J ends lost 6 bases and 0 bases respectively, with 15 bases between them. This CDR3 region has 17 residues. CDR3 DNA sequence: TGTGCCAGCAGCCCAGGGGGGATGGTCTCTGGGGCCAACGTCCTGACTTTC. It codes for CASSPGGMVSGANVLTF.

The rearrangement uses TRBV18 and TRBJ2-7, with 7 bases identical to TRBD1. The length of the CDR3 is 15 residues. J was trimmed by 2 bases and V by 6 bases; bases with no gene match: 10. CDR1 and CDR2 (germline): KGHSH, LQKENI. CDR3 in amino acids: CASSPYSGQPYEQYF. The CDR3 DNA is TGTGCCAGCTCTCCTTACTCGGGACAGCCCTACGAGCAGTACTTC.

The chain carries TRBV5-4 and TRBJ2-1; 7 nucleotides align to TRBD1. V shed 4 bases and J 5 bases; nucleotides not matched to a gene: 9. The CDR3 has 15 amino acids. From germline, CDR1 is SGHNT and CDR2 YYREEE (reference sequence). Here the CDR3 reads CASSRIDRVNNEQFF. Here the CDR3 DNA reads TGTGCCAGCAGCAGAATAGACAGGGTGAACAATGAGCAGTTCTTC.

The CDR3 sequence is CASRTGYEQYF. As DNA, the CDR3 is TGTGCCAGCAGGACAGGGTACGAGCAGTACTTC. The chain combines TRBV6-5 with TRBJ2-7, with 7 nucleotides matching TRBD1. The CDR3 is 11 amino acids. Germline V gives CDR1 MNHEY, CDR2 SVGAGI. Unmatched junction bases numbered 0, after V lost 6 bases and J lost 4 bases.

Only one count was recorded for this clone. This chain connects TRBV2 to TRBJ1-2; 8 bases are a match to TRBD1. Germline CDR1 and CDR2: SNHLY and FYNNEI. Germline trimming cut 5 bases from V and 2 bases from J; bases unmatched to any gene: 7. CDR3 length: 15 residues. The CDR3 nucleotides are TGTGCCAGCAGTTTTACCCGACAGGGGAACTATGGCTACACCTTC. Translation: CASSFTRQGNYGYTF. Based on the CDR3 plus reference TRBV2 and TRBJ1-2, the full variable domain is EPEVTQTPSHQVTQMGQEVILRCVPISNHLYFYWYRQILGQKVEFLVSFYNNEISEKSEIFDDQFSVERPDGSNFTLKIRSTKLEDSAMYFCASSFTRQGNYGYTFGSGTRLTVV.